This TCR beta chain was observed in a study of blood T cell repertoires in COVID-19. Study-level information: The cDNA or gDNA used as material had been derived from T cells, B-cell-depleted T cells, or PBMCs.

Many counts were recorded for this clone. Measured with immunoSEQ multiplex PCR; TCRdb has only the in-frame clones, and not every one. The table has some 220,000 clones, 80% to 90% seen once; the top ten hold approximately 5%. Germline V gene lookup returns CDR1 SGHTA and CDR2 FQGNSA. CDR3 size: 12 residues. V was clipped by 3 bases and J by 6 bases, with 5 bases between them. The sequencing sample was made of peripheral blood. The chain recombines TRBV7-2 with TRBJ2-2, with D unclear. The receptor's source is a woman aged 55-69 years who had recovered from COVID-19. Here the CDR3 DNA reads TGTGCCAGCAGCTTTCAGGCCGGGGAGCTGTTTTTT. Translation gives CASSFQAGELFF.